The T cell receptor beta chain under discussion was sequenced for a study of T cells in Graves' hyperthyroidism and ophthalmopathy. The sample holds many counts of this clonotype. The antigen remains undetermined. Amplification yielded TCR beta CDR3 regions, with RNA transcripts as the source. A set of HTBI primers served as the primers for a first-round RT-PCR of the TCR CDR3. TCRdb ran MiXCR on the multiplex PCR reads and lists one entry per CDR3 protein. The sample contains 200,000 to 250,000 distinct CDR3 sequences, about 15% of which appear only once. Study outcomes and limitations: From stable hyperthyroidism, ophthalmopathy was set apart by a 13 V-J model.

The CDR3 contains 16 residues. In germline, CDR1 is SGHAT, CDR2 FQNNGV. The V gene lost 5 bases and the J gene lost 0 bases, with 14 bases spanning the gap. Specimen: blood. The sequence derives from a woman under 30 with Graves' ophthalmopathy. The chain couples TRBV11-2 to TRBJ2-1, with D perhaps matching TRBD1 or TRBD2 (6 bases each). CDR3 DNA: TGTGCCAGCAGCCTTGGGGGCGGGGCCTCCTACAATGAGCAGTTCTTC. It is translated as CASSLGGGASYNEQFF.